This T cell receptor (beta chain) was recorded in a study of T cells in Graves' hyperthyroidism and ophthalmopathy. General observations from the study: Blood samples included most of the expanded thyroid clonotypes exceeding 0.001.

Amplification yielded TCR beta CDR3 regions, with RNA transcripts as the source. HTBI primers were employed in a first-round RT-PCR of the TCR CDR3. TCRdb itself ran the multiplex PCR reads through MiXCR, one entry per CDR3 protein. The data show about 290,000 distinct CDR3 sequences, about 14% seen once. This clonotype was recorded many times. The antigen remains undetermined. The germline V and J ends were trimmed by 9 bases and 3 bases, with 15 bases remaining between them. The CDR3 is 13 residues long. Germline values: CDR1 SNHLY, CDR2 FYNNEI. Sequencing was done on a sample of blood. This clonotype originated in a woman aged 25-40 years with Graves' hyperthyroidism that later progressed to Graves' ophthalmopathy. This chain joins TRBV2 and TRBJ2-7, with no clear D. CDR3 protein: CARRFPQSYEQYF. As DNA, the CDR3 is TGTGCCAGGAGGTTTCCGCAGAGCTACGAGCAGTACTTC.